This TCR beta chain derives from a study of T-cell memory formation after mild COVID-19 (dated by TCRdb to the early 2020s). The study in broad terms: TCR sequence clusters from the two donors were found to be largely donor specific. In two donors, T-cell clones that expanded and contracted after mild COVID-19 were followed by sequencing TCRalpha and TCRbeta repertoires longitudinally. Two young, previously healthy adult volunteers made up the cohort, one male and one female. Summary of the overall study and its limitations: Some responding clones were found in pre-infection memory, which suggests that pre-existing cross-reactive memory T cells took part in the SARS-CoV-2 response. Contracting CD4+ clones were found mainly in CM and EM memory subsets, while CD8+ clones were enriched in EMRA. The second-wave clones that peaked on day 37 were not confirmed to be SARS-CoV-2 specific. The study included only a couple of mild cases, and larger cohorts that include severe cases with pre-infection samples were judged to be necessary. From day 15 to 85, contracting clones showed balanced CD4/CD8 phenotypes, whereas a second wave of clones that expanded from day 15 to 37 leaned towards CD4+.

The listed sequencing device is Illumina NovaSeq 6000. cDNA libraries for TCRalpha and TCRbeta were prepared by 5'RACE using constant-segment primers, with sample barcodes and unique molecular identifiers added. Trizol reagent was used to extract RNA from every sample. The libraries were amplified in two PCR steps, and the second step added a second sample barcode and Illumina TruSeq adapters. Sequencing of the libraries was done on an Illumina NovaSeq, producing 2 x 150 bp paired-end reads. The published analysis was carried out like this. With migec v1.2.7, reads were demultiplexed and then collapsed into UMI-guided consensus sequences. Using mixcr v2.1.11, UMI consensuses were aligned to TRA and TRB V and J templates and then assembled into clonotypes. A clonotype was counted as expanded or contracted only if both edgeR and NoisET called the change significant, with noise models trained on biological replicates. For edgeR calls, the cutoffs were a false discovery rate-adjusted p below 0.01 and a log2 fold-change threshold of 1. PCA with hierarchical clustering of max-normalized trajectories of the 1000 most abundant clonotypes was used as exploratory dynamics analysis. Separately sequenced CD4+ and CD8+ repertoires were used to assign the CD4 or CD8 phenotype of responding clones. TCRdb handled the public reads itself, with Q25 trimming in fastp and clone calling in MiXCR, and kept productive beta chains. For every CDR3 protein sequence, its rows merge into one entry that carries the most common genes and DNA. These V and J calls are TCRdb output, not the study's own analysis. Here the sample has some 150,000 distinct CDR3 sequences; 14% occur a single time. The ten top clones hold around 27% of the sample.

The CDR3 numbers 12 residues from cysteine through phenylalanine. The kept DNA is CDR3 alone, 36 bases in frame from the first base. Trimming at the junction amounts to 5 bases on V and 2 bases on J, and the germline ends lie 7 bases apart. Ficoll-Paque density gradient centrifugation was the method used to isolate PBMCs. Many counts were recorded for this clonotype. What antigen it recognizes has not been identified. Nothing much larger sits one base from this clone, and base qualities are not available. This TCR derives from an adult woman who had mild COVID-19 (a few samples of this study predate the infection). The sample titles of this study are shuffled in the database, so cell type and time point are left out; the donor was told from shared clones. Source material: PBMCs or a T cell subset sorted from them (not recorded which). The receptor chain draws on TRBV12-3 or TRBV12-4 and TRBJ2-7; no D gene is confidently identified. The CDR3 corresponds to CASSPATYEQYF. The nucleotides read TGTGCCAGCAGTCCGGCAACCTACGAGCAGTACTTC.